This T cell receptor (beta chain) is from a study of cytomegalovirus exposure and HLA in healthy donors. The donors were members of the approximately 110-subject validation cohort (separate from the approximately 670-subject first cohort). This CDR3 spans 13 amino acids. Germline V gene sequence: CDR1 SGHVS, CDR2 FNYEAQ. V was pared by 5 bases and J by 10 bases, with 4 bases of the junction left unmatched. The table came from immunoSEQ multiplex PCR; TCRdb's copy has only in-frame clones and leaves some out. This table has about 330,000 clones, approximately 86% appearing once. The clonotype was recovered from a woman in her twenties or thirties in good health and CMV-seropositive. Sequenced material: PBMCs. The V call is TRBV7-6, the J call TRBJ2-1, with 11 bases identical to TRBD2. The CDR3 protein is CASSATSGTEQFF. CDR3 in DNA: TGTGCCAGCAGCGCGACTAGCGGGACCGAGCAGTTCTTC. The variable domain in full, with the rest retrieved from reference TRBV7-6 and TRBJ2-1, is GAGVSQSPRYKVTKRGQDVALRCDPISGHVSLYWYRQALGQGPEFLTYFNYEAQQDKSGLPNDRFSAERPEGSISTLTIQRTEQRDSAMYRCASSATSGTEQFFGPGTRLTVL.